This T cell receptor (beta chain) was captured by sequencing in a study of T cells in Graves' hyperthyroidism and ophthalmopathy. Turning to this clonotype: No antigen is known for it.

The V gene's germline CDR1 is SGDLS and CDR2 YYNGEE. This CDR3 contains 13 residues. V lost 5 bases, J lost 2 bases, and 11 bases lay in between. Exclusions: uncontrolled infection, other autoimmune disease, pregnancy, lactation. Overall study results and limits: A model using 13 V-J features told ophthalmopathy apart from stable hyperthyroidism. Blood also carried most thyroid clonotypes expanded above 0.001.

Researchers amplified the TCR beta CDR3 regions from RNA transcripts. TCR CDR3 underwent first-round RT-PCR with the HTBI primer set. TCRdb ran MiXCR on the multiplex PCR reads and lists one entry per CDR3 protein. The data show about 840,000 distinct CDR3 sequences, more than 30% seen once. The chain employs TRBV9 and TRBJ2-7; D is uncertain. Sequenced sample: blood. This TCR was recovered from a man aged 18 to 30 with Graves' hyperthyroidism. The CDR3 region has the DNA TGTGCCAGCAGTAGGACCGTCACCTACGAGCAGTACTTC. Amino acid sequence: CASSRTVTYEQYF.